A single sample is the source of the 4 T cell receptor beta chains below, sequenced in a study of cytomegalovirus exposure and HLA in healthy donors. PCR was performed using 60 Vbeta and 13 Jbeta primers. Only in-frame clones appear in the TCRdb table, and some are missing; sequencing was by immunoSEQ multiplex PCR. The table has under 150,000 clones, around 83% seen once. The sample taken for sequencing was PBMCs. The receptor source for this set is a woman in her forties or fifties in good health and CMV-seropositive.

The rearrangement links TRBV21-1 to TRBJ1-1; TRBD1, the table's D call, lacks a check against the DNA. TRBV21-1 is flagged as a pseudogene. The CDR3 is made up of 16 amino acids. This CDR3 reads CASSLPGTGSNTEAFF. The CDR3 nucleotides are TGTGCCAGCAGCCTTCCCGGGACAGGATCGAACACTGAAGCTTTCTTT.

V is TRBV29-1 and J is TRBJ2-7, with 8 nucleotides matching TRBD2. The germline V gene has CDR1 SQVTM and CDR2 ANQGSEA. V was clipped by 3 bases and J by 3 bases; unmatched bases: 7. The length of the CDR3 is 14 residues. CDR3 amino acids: CSVDGLAGDYEQYF. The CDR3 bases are TGCAGCGTTGACGGGCTAGCGGGCGACTACGAGCAGTACTTC.

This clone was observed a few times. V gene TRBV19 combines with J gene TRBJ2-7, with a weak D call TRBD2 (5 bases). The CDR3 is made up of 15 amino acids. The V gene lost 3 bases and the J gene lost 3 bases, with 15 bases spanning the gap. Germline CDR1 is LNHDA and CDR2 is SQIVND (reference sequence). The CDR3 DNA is TGTGCCAGTAGTATTGAGAGCGGCCCGTACTACGAGCAGTACTTC. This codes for CASSIESGPYYEQYF.

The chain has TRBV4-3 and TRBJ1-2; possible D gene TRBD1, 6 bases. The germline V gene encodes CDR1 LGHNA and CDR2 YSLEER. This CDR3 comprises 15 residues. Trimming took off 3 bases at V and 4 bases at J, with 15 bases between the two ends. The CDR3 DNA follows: TGCGCCAGCAGCCAGCGATCCGGGACAATCTATGGCTACACCTTC. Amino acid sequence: CASSQRSGTIYGYTF.